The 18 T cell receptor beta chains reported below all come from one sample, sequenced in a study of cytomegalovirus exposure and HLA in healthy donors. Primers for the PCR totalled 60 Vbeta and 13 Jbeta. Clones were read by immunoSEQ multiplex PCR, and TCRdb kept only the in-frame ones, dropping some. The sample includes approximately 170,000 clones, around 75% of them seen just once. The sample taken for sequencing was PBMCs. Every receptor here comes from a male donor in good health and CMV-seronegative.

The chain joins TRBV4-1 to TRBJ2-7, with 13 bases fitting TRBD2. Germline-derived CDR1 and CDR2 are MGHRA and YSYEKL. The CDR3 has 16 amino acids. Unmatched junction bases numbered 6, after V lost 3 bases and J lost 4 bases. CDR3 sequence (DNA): TGCGCCAGCAGCCAGACCGGACTAGCGGGAGAATACGAGCAGTACTTC. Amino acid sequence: CASSQTGLAGEYEQYF.

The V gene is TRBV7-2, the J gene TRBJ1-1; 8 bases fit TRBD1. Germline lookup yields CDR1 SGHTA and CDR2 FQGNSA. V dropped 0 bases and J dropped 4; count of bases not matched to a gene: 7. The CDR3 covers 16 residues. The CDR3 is CASSLARQGAVTEAFF. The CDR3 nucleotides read TGTGCCAGCAGCTTAGCGCGGCAGGGGGCCGTCACTGAAGCTTTCTTT. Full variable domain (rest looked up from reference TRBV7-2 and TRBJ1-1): GAGVSQSPSNKVTEKGKDVELRCDPISGHTALYWYRQSLGQGLEFLIYFQGNSAPDKSGLPSDRFSAERTGGSVSTLTIQRTQQEDSAVYLCASSLARQGAVTEAFFGQGTRLTVV.

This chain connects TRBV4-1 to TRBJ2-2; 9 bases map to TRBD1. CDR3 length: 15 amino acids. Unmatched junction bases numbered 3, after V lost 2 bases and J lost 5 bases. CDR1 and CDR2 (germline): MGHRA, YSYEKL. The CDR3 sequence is CASSQTGGWTGELFF. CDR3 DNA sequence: TGCGCCAGCAGCCAAACAGGGGGCTGGACCGGGGAGCTGTTTTTT.

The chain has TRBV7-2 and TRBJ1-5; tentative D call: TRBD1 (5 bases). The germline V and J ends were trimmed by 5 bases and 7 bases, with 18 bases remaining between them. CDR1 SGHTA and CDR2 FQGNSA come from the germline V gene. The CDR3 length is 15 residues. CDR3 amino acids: CASSPRPGEGQPQHF. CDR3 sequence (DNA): TGTGCCAGCAGCCCCCGCCCGGGGGAAGGCCAGCCCCAGCATTTT.

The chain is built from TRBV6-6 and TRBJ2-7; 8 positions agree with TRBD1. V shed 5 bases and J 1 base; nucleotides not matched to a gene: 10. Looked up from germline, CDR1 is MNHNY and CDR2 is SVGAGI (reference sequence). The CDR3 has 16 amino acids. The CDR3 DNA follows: TGTGCCAGCAGTCCCGGGGGACAGGTGGCATCCTACGAGCAGTACTTC. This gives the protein CASSPGGQVASYEQYF.

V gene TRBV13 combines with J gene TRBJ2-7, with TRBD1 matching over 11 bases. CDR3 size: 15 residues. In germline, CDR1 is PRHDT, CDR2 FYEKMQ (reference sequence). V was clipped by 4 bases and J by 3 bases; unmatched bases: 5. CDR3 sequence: CASSWTGGYFYEQYF. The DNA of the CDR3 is TGTGCCAGCAGCTGGACAGGGGGCTACTTCTACGAGCAGTACTTC.

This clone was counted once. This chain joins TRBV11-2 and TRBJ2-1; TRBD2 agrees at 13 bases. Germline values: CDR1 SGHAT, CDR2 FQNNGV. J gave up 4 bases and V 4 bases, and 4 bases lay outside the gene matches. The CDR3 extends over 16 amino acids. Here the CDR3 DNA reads TGTGCCAGCAGCTACCGACTAGCGGGGGGTTACAATGAGCAGTTCTTC. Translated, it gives CASSYRLAGGYNEQFF.

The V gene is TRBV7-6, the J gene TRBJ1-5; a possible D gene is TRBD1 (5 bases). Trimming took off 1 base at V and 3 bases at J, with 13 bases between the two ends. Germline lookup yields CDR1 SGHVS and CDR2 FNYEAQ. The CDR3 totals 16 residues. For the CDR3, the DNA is TGTGCCAGCAGCTTAGAAGCCGGGACTGTCAATCAGCCCCAGCATTTT. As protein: CASSLEAGTVNQPQHF.

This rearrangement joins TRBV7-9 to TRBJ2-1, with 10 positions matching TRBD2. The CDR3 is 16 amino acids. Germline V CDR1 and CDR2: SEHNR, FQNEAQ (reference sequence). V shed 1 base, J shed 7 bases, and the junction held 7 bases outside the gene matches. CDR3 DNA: TGTGCCAGCAGCTTAGGCACGGGACTAGCGTATAATGAGCAGTTCTTC. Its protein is CASSLGTGLAYNEQFF. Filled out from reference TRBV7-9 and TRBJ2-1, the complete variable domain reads DTGVSQNPRHKITKRGQNVTFRCDPISEHNRLYWYRQTLGQGPEFLTYFQNEAQLEKSRLLSDRFSAERPKGSFSTLEIQRTEQGDSAMYLCASSLGTGLAYNEQFFGPGTRLTVL.

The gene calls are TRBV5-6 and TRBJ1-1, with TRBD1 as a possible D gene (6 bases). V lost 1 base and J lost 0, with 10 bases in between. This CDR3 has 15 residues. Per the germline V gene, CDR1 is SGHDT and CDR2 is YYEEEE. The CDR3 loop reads CASSLTGTLNTEAFF. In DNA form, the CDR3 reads TGTGCCAGCAGCTTGACCGGGACACTGAACACTGAAGCTTTCTTT.

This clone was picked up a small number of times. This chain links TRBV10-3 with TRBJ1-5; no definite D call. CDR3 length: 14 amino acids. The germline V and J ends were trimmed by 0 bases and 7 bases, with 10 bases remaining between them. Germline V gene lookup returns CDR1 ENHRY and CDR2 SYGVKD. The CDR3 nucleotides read TGTGCCATCAGTGAGTCTGAGGGTCAGCAGCCCCAGCATTTT. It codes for CAISESEGQQPQHF.

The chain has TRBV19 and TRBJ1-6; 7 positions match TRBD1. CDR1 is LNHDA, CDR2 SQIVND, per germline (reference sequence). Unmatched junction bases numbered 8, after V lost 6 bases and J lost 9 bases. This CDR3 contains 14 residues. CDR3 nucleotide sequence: TGTGCCAGTAGACCGACAGGGACCGGTTCACCCCTCCACTTT. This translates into CASRPTGTGSPLHF.

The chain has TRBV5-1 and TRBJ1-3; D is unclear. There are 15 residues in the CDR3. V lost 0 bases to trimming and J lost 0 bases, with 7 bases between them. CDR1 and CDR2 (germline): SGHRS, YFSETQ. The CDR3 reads CASSLAGSSGNTIYF. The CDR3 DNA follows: TGCGCCAGCAGCTTGGCCGGGAGCTCTGGAAACACCATATATTTT.

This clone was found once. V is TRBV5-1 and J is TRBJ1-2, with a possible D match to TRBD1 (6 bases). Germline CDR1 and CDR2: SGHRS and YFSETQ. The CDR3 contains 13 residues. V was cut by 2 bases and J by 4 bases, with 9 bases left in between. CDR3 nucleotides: TGCGCCAGCAGCTTCCGGGACACCTATGGCTACACCTTC. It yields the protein CASSFRDTYGYTF. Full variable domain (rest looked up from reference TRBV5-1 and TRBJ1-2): KAGVTQTPRYLIKTRGQQVTLSCSPISGHRSVSWYQQTPGQGLQFLFEYFSETQRNKGNFPGRFSGRQFSNSRSEMNVSTLELGDSALYLCASSFRDTYGYTFGSGTRLTVV.

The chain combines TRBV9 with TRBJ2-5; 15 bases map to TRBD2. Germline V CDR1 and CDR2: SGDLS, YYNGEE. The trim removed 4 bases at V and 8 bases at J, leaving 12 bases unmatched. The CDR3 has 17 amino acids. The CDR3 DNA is TGTGCCAGCAGCCTTGGACTAGCGGGGGGGATAAGAGAAACCCAGTACTTC. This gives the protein CASSLGLAGGIRETQYF.

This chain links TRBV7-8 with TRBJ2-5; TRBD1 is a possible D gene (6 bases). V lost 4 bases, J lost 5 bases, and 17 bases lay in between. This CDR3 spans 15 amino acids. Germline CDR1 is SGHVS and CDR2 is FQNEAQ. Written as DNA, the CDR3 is TGTGCCAGCAGCTCTCTCAGGGGCGCGAGGGAGACCCAGTACTTC. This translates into CASSSLRGARETQYF.

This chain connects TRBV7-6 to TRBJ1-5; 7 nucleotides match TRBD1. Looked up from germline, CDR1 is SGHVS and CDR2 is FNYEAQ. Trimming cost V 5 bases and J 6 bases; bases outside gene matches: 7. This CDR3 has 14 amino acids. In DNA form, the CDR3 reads TGTGCCAGCAGCCGATCTCAGGGGGGTCAGCCCCAGCATTTT. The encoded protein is CASSRSQGGQPQHF.

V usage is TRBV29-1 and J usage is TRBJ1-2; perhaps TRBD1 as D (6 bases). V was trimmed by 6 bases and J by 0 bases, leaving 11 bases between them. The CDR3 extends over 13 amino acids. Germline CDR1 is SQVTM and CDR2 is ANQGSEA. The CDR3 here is CSVGDTANYGYTF. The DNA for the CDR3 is TGCAGCGTCGGGGACACTGCTAACTATGGCTACACCTTC. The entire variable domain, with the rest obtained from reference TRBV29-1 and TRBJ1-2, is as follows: SAVISQKPSRDICQRGTSLTIQCQVDSQVTMMFWYRQQPGQSLTLIATANQGSEATYESGFVIDKFPISRPNLTFSTLTVSNMSPEDSSIYLCSVGDTANYGYTFGSGTRLTVV.